This T cell receptor beta chain was sequenced in a study of EBV T-cell therapy then PD-1 blockade in nasopharyngeal carcinoma. As to this clone: No antigen is known for it.

Trimming took 5 bases from V and 4 from J, leaving 19 bases between them. The CDR3 sequence is 16 residues long. The germline V gene has CDR1 SGHTA and CDR2 FQGTGA. Clones were read by immunoSEQ multiplex PCR, and TCRdb kept only the in-frame ones, dropping some. Here the sample spans some 19,000 clones, almost 85% being singletons. Treatment reported: AdE1-LMPpoly-expanded autologous EBV-specific T-cell therapy followed by anti-PD-1 nivolumab. The chain links TRBV7-3 to TRBJ2-3, with D perhaps being TRBD1 or TRBD2 (5 bases each). The sample was CD8+ T cells from blood, taken at roughly day 35 from a patient whose treatment included autologous EBV-specific T cells and nivolumab. The clonotype was recovered from a man aged 40-50 years with nasopharyngeal carcinoma. The CDR3 protein is CASSPGWGGPPDTQYF. The CDR3 DNA reads TGTGCCAGCAGCCCTGGTTGGGGCGGGCCCCCAGATACGCAGTATTTT.